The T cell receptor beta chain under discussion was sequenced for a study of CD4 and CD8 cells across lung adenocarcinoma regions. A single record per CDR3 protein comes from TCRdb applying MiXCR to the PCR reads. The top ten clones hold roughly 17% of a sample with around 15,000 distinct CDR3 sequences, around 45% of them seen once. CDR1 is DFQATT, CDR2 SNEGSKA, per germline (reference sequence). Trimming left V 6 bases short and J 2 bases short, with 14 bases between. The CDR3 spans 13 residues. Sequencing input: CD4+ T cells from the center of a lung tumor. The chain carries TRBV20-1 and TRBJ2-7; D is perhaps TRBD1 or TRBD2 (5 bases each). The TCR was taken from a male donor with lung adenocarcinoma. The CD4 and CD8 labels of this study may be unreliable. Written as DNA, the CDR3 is TGCAGTGCCCACCCCGGGACGACCTACGAGCAGTACTTC. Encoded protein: CSAHPGTTYEQYF.